Each of the 2 T cell receptor beta chains below was sequenced from the same sample in a study of breast tumors, draining lymph nodes, adjacent tissues. Axillary draining lymph nodes of breast cancer patients supplied the node samples. Via MiXCR, TCRdb re-called the multiplex PCR reads, giving one row per CDR3 protein. Counted here are about 100,000 distinct CDR3 sequences, 21% occurring once; the ten biggest clones make up less than 1.5%. Sequenced input: axillary lymph node tissue. These receptors came from a female donor with breast cancer. Some clones in this sample may be carry-over from other donors' samples.

This clonotype appeared once. Given a much more abundant clone one base away, this may be a read error. The rearrangement links TRBV5-1 to TRBJ2-1; either TRBD1 or TRBD2 may fit D (6 bases each). V dropped 1 base and J dropped 10 bases, with 18 bases sitting between them. From germline, CDR1 is SGHRS and CDR2 YFSETQ. CDR3 length equals 15 residues. The DNA for the CDR3 is TGCGCCAGCAGCTTGCTACTAGTGGGGGGCAAAGAGCAGTTCTTC. Encoded protein: CASSLLLVGGKEQFF.

This clonotype has just a few counts. Just one base apart from a much larger clone, this may be a read error. This chain links TRBV9 with TRBJ2-3, with D perhaps matching TRBD2 (6 bases). Trimming removed 4 bases at V and 4 bases at J, with 16 bases between. CDR1 is SGDLS, CDR2 YYNGEE, per germline. The CDR3 has 15 residues. The CDR3: CASSPTSSSADTQYF. In DNA form, the CDR3 reads TGTGCCAGCAGCCCCACTAGCTCAAGCGCAGATACGCAGTATTTT. Variable domain in full (rest from reference TRBV9 and TRBJ2-3): DSGVTQTPKHLITATGQRVTLRCSPRSGDLSVYWYQQSLDQGLQFLIQYYNGEERAKGNILERFSAQQFPDLHSELNLSSLELGDSALYFCASSPTSSSADTQYFGPGTRLTVL.